Listed below are T cell receptor beta chains from one sample, sequenced in a study of tumor-infiltrating lymphocytes in primary liver carcinoma. TCRdb fed the multiplex PCR reads into MiXCR, producing one record per CDR3 protein. The table has more than 85,000 distinct CDR3 sequences, approximately 78% seen once. Sequencing was performed on liver tumor tissue from sampling region 3. These receptors were obtained from a man in his forties with primary liver carcinoma and hepatitis B virus infection. The CDR3 runs from the conserved cysteine through the conserved F or W. Fields, in order: V gene, clone size, J gene, D gene, CDR3 protein, CDR3 DNA. D genes are given only for firm matches. Clone size is shown for a subset of rows, as once, few, many or a class of expanded clone.

TRBV6-6	.	TRBJ2-1	TRBD1	CASSYMVGQGIHDEQFF	TGTGCCAGCAGTTACATGGTGGGACAGGGCATACACGATGAGCAGTTCTTC
TRBV11-2	.	TRBJ2-6	.	CVTQQPHSGANVLTF	TGTGTCACCCAGCAGCCGCACTCTGGGGCCAACGTCCTGACTTTC
TRBV5-1	.	TRBJ1-1	.	CASSSRGPQNTEAFF	TGCGCCAGCAGCTCTAGGGGACCTCAGAACACTGAAGCTTTCTTT
TRBV5-5	.	TRBJ2-7	.	CASSPAAVSLSEQYF	TGTGCCAGCAGTCCAGCGGCAGTTTCCCTCTCCGAGCAGTACTTC
TRBV28	.	TRBJ2-3	TRBD2	CAISPGLAGNVDTQYF	TGTGCCATCAGTCCTGGACTAGCGGGAAATGTAGATACGCAGTATTTT
TRBV10-3	.	TRBJ2-7	TRBD2	CALSEGTSGEYEQCF	TGTGCCCTCAGTGAGGGGACTAGCGGTGAATACGAGCAGTGCTTC
TRBV4-2	.	TRBJ1-2	.	CASSQDSGLGDYAF	TGCGCCAGCAGCCAAGATTCAGGCTTGGGGGACTACGCCTTC
TRBV5-1	many	TRBJ1-2	.	CASSLEANYGYTF	TGCGCCAGCAGCTTGGAAGCAAACTATGGCTACACCTTC
TRBV4-2	.	TRBJ2-1	TRBD2	CPSSQASGVSYNEQFF	TGTCCCAGCAGCCAGGCTAGCGGAGTCTCCTACAATGAACAGTTCTTC
TRBV4-2	.	TRBJ1-2	TRBD1	CASSQTQTGAGYTF	TGTGCCAGCAGCCAGACACAGACAGGGGCTGGCTACACCTTC
TRBV11-2	.	TRBJ2-7	TRBD2	CASSSLLAGGGEQHF	TGTGCCAGCAGCTCACTACTAGCGGGAGGGGGGGAGCAGCACTTC
TRBV30	.	TRBJ2-3	.	CAWSLSGGGTDTHYF	TGTGCATGGAGTCTTTCCGGGGGTGGGACAGATACGCATTATTTT
TRBV28	.	TRBJ2-5	.	CANSGDHLRQTQHF	TGTGCCAACAGTGGGGACCACCTCAGGCAGACCCAGCACTTC
TRBV6-5	.	TRBJ2-3	.	CASACHGGMGTDTQYF	TGTGCCAGCGCCTGCCACGGCGGGATGGGCACAGATACGCAGTATTTT
TRBV20-1	many	TRBJ1-6	.	CSARKGNNSPLHF	TGCAGTGCTAGGAAAGGGAATAATTCACCCCTCCACTTT
TRBV4-3	.	TRBJ2-3	.	CVSSHAPLTEGDTQYF	TGCGTCAGCAGCCACGCACCGTTAACAGAGGGGGATACGCAGTATTTT
TRBV6-1	.	TRBJ2-2	.	CASNERWWLAGELFF	TGTGCCAGCAATGAAAGGTGGTGGCTTGCCGGGGAGCTGTTTTTT
TRBV6-2/TRBV6-3	.	TRBJ1-5	.	CASSYSRVPNQPYHF	TGTGCCAGCAGTTACTCGAGGGTCCCCAATCAGCCCTACCATTTT